A single T cell receptor (beta chain) is shown here with its context. The antigen remains undetermined. Axillary draining lymph nodes of breast cancer patients supplied the node samples. The sample is drawn from a study of breast tumors, draining lymph nodes, adjacent tissues. Study-wide points: Tumors had less TCR diversity than lymph nodes, more than nontumor tissue. Luminal-like breast cancer showed significantly higher tumor–nontumor repertoire similarity than basal-like. Data fit most tumor T cells coming from lymph node, expanding in tumor. Tumor T cell lymph node origin was a supported hypothesis, not proven.

The V gene lost 2 bases and the J gene lost 4 bases, with 4 bases spanning the gap. The CDR3 length is 13 residues. Germline V lookup: CDR1 SGHRS, CDR2 YFSETQ. TCRdb re-called the multiplex PCR reads with MiXCR, one entry per CDR3 protein. In the table there are 150,000 to 200,000 distinct CDR3 sequences, around a third of which are singletons. This sequence originates from a female donor with breast cancer. Some clones in this sample may be carry-over from other donors' samples. This sequence joins TRBV5-1 and TRBJ2-6; D uncertain. The specimen sequenced was axillary lymph node tissue. The CDR3: CASSFLGANVLTF. In nucleotides, the CDR3 is TGCGCCAGCAGCTTCTTGGGGGCCAACGTCCTGACTTTC.